This T cell receptor (beta chain) was observed in a study of CD8 T cells in Susac syndrome. Germline-derived CDR1 and CDR2 are MNHEY and SMNVEV (reference sequence). V was cut by 5 bases and J by 7 bases, with 11 bases left in between. CDR3 length: 13 residues. Random hexamers were used to reverse transcribe the RNA input (about 0.5 to 1 ug). Via MiXCR, TCRdb re-called the immunoSEQ multiplex PCR reads, giving one row per CDR3 protein. This table has about 430,000 distinct CDR3 sequences, around 85% appearing once. Sequencing of TCR beta, carried out with a high-throughput approach, was applied to CD8+ and CD4+ T cells from the blood.

V is TRBV27 and J is TRBJ2-2; a weak D match, TRBD1 (6 bases). Sequenced sample: CD8+ T cells from PBMCs. The receptor was derived from a human donor with multiple sclerosis. The CDR3 reads CASSLRGSGELFF. The CDR3 DNA reads TGTGCCAGCAGTCTCAGGGGTAGCGGGGAGCTGTTTTTT.